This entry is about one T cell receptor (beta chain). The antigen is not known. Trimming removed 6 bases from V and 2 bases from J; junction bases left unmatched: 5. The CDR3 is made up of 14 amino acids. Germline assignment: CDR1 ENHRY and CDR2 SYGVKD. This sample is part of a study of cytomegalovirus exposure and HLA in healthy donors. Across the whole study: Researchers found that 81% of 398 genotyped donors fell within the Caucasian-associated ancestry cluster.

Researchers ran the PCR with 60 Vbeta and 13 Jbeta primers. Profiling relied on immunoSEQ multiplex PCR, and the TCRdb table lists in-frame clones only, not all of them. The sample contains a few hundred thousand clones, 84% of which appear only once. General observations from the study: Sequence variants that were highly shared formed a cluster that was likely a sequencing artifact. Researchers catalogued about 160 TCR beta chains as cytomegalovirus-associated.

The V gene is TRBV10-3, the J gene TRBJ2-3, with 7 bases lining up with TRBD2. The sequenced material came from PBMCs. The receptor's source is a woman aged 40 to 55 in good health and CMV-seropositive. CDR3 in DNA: TGTGCCATCAGAACCGGGACTACCACAGATACGCAGTATTTT. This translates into CAIRTGTTTDTQYF.